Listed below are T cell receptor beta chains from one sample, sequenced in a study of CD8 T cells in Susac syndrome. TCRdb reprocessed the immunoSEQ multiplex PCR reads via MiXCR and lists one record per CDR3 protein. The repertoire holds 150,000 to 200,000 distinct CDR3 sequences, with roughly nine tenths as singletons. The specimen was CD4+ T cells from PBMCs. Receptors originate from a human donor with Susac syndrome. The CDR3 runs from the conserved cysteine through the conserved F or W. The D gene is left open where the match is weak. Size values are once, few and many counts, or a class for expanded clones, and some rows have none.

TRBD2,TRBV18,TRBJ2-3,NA,TGTGCCAGCTCATACCAACGGGGGGGTCCCACAGATACGCAGTATTTT,CASSYQRGGPTDTQYF
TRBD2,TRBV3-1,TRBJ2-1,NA,TGTGCCAGCAGCCAAGTTACGAGCGGGAGGGCACTGGATGAGCAGTTCTTC,CASSQVTSGRALDEQFF
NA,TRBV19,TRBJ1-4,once,TGTGCCAGTCTCGGCGGGAAGGTATTTCCAACTAATGAAAAACTGTTTTTT,CASLGGKVFPTNEKLFF
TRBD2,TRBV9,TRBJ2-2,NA,TGTGCCAGCAGCGTAGAGGATAGCGGGGGGGCTAACACCGGGGAGCTGTTTTTT,CASSVEDSGGANTGELFF
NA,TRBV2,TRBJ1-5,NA,TGTGCCAGCACCCCTTCGGACCCTAGAAATAATCAGCCCCAGCATTTT,CASTPSDPRNNQPQHF
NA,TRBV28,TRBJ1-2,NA,TGTGCCAGCAGTTTGTCGCAACATGGCTACACCTTC,CASSLSQHGYTF
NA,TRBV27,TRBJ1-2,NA,TGTGCCAGCAGATTCTTGCGGGGGAATGGCTACACCTTC,CASRFLRGNGYTF
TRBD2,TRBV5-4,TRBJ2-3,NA,TGTGCCAGCAGCTTTCCGCGGGGGGCTACCACAGATACGCAGTATTTT,CASSFPRGATTDTQYF
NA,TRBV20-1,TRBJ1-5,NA,TGCAGTGCTAGAGTAAGGGATACTCAGCCCCAGCATTTT,CSARVRDTQPQHF
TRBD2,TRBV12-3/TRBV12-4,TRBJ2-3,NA,TGTGCCAGCAGACTGCTAGCGGGGGGGAGCACAGATACGCAGTATTTT,CASRLLAGGSTDTQYF
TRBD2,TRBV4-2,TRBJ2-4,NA,TGTGCCAGCAGCCGTACCGGGACTAAGGGAAACATTCAGTACTTC,CASSRTGTKGNIQYF
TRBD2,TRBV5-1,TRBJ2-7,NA,TGCGCCAGCAGCTTGGAGGCTAGCGGGAGTAACGAGCAGTACTTC,CASSLEASGSNEQYF
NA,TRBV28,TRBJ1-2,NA,TGTGCCAGCAGTTTGGGACGAAGAAAAGGCTATGGCTACACCTTC,CASSLGRRKGYGYTF
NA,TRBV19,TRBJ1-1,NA,TGTGCCAGTAGTTGGGGAGGGAGGAACACTGAAGCTTTCTTT,CASSWGGRNTEAFF
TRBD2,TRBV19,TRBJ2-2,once,TGTGCCAGTGGGACTACTTCCACCGGGGAGCTGTTTTTT,CASGTTSTGELFF
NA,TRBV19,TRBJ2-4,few,TGTGCCAGTAGTATAGGTGGCAGGTTAGCCAAAAACATTCAGTACTTC,CASSIGGRLAKNIQYF
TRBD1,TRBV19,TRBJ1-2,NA,TGTGCCACTTGGGACAGGGGGCTCTATGGCTACACCTTC,CATWDRGLYGYTF
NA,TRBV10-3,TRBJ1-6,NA,TGTGCCATCAGTGATGATTCACCCCTCCACTTT,CAISDDSPLHF
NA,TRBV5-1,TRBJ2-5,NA,TGCGCCAGCAGCTTTCGTCGCGGCACTCAAGAGACCCAGTACTTC,CASSFRRGTQETQYF
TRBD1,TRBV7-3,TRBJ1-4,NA,TGTGCCAGCAGCTCCTCCGGGACAGGGTCTGAAAAACTGTTTTTT,CASSSSGTGSEKLFF
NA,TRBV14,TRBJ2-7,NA,TGTGCCAGCAGCCTCTCGAACGGATTCTACGAGCAGTACTTC,CASSLSNGFYEQYF
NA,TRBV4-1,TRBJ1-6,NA,TGCGCCAGCAGCCAAGATCGAGGGAGGTTCACCCTCCACTTT,CASSQDRGRFTLHF
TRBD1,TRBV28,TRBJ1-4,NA,TGTGCCAGCAGTTTTGATCAGGGGGCGATGATCGGTGAAAAACTGTTTTTT,CASSFDQGAMIGEKLFF
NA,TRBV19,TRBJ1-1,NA,TGTGCCAGTGCTACCCTTACAGGTCACACTGAAGCTTTCTTT,CASATLTGHTEAFF
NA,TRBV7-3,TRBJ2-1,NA,TGTGCCAGCAGCTTAACTAGCGACTTCTACAATGAGCAGTTCTTC,CASSLTSDFYNEQFF
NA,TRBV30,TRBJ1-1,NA,TGTGCCTGGAGTATTCAGGTGGAGTCTGAAGCTTTCTTT,CAWSIQVESEAFF